This TCR beta chain is drawn from a study of blood T cell repertoires in COVID-19. Only in-frame clones appear in the TCRdb table, and some are missing; sequencing was by immunoSEQ multiplex PCR. The sample includes about 240,000 clones, around nine tenths of them seen just once. V shed 2 bases and J shed 2 bases, with 6 bases lying between them. The germline CDR1 and CDR2 sequences are MNHEY and SVGAGI. CDR3 size: 13 residues. The sequence came from a woman in her sixties or seventies with active or convalescent COVID-19. Sample: peripheral blood. The chain uses TRBV6-5 and TRBJ1-1; D not resolved. The CDR3 DNA reads TGTGCCAGCAGTTACGGGAGTAACACTGAAGCTTTCTTT. Translated, it gives CASSYGSNTEAFF.